This entry lists 7 T cell receptor beta chains sequenced from one sample in a study of post-analysis software for immune sequencing data. Study-wide results and caveats: Several TRBV segments (TRBV5-6, TRBV5-1 and TRBV20-1 among them) occurred more frequently in patients than in controls.

What these receptors recognize is not known. Prepared libraries of TCR beta cDNA carried unique molecular identifiers. MiXCR, applied by TCRdb to the PCR reads, yields one record per CDR3 protein. Of hundreds of thousands of distinct CDR3 sequences in the sample, 35% to 45% are singletons; the top ten hold less than 8%. Material: blood. Every receptor here comes from a girl aged 2-10 years with multiple sclerosis.

This clonotype was detected only a few times. The chain employs TRBV5-1 and TRBJ2-7; either TRBD1 or TRBD2 may fit D (5 bases each). V dropped 0 bases and J dropped 2 bases, with 12 bases sitting between them. Looked up from germline, CDR1 is SGHRS and CDR2 is YFSETQ. This CDR3 comprises 15 residues. Here the CDR3 reads CASSLGEGFAYEQYF. The CDR3 DNA is TGCGCCAGCAGCTTGGGTGAGGGGTTCGCCTACGAGCAGTACTTC.

The chain carries TRBV2 and TRBJ1-4, with D unclear. This CDR3 region has 13 residues. V was clipped by 7 bases and J by 14 bases, with 20 bases between them. Germline V gives CDR1 SNHLY, CDR2 FYNNEI. The CDR3 DNA sequence: TGTGCCAGCACTCTGGCCCCAGAAAGTTCTCTGTTTTTT. As protein: CASTLAPESSLFF.

The chain carries TRBV6-6 and TRBJ2-4, with 7 positions matching TRBD2. The germline CDR1 and CDR2 sequences are MNHNY and SVGAGI (reference sequence). The V segment lost 7 bases and the J segment 7 bases; nucleotides outside the gene matches: 10. This CDR3 is 14 amino acids long. The CDR3 region has the DNA TGTGCCAGCAAGCCCACGGCGGGAGTGAACATTCAGTACTTC. Its protein is CASKPTAGVNIQYF.

This clonotype was observed a few times. This sequence joins TRBV5-1 and TRBJ2-1; D assignment may be TRBD1 or TRBD2 (5 bases each). Trimming left V 4 bases short and J 5 bases short, with 13 bases between. Germline CDR1 SGHRS, CDR2 YFSETQ. The CDR3 has 14 amino acids. The CDR3 DNA reads TGCGCCAGCAGCAGAGGGGTGCCCGACAATGAGCAGTTCTTC. This encodes CASSRGVPDNEQFF. Full variable domain (rest looked up from reference TRBV5-1 and TRBJ2-1): KAGVTQTPRYLIKTRGQQVTLSCSPISGHRSVSWYQQTPGQGLQFLFEYFSETQRNKGNFPGRFSGRQFSNSRSEMNVSTLELGDSALYLCASSRGVPDNEQFFGPGTRLTVL.

This sequence joins TRBV12-3 or TRBV12-4 and TRBJ1-1; TRBD1 agrees at 9 bases. The CDR3 is made up of 17 amino acids. With V trimmed by 4 bases and J by 4 bases, 13 bases remained unmatched. The CDR3 DNA sequence: TGTGCCAGCAGTTACCGTGGACAGGGGCCCTGGGGCACTGAAGCTTTCTTT. It yields the protein CASSYRGQGPWGTEAFF.

V and J are TRBV27 and TRBJ1-2; no clear D gene. V lost 6 bases, J lost 2 bases, and 13 bases lay in between. The CDR3 extends over 14 amino acids. Germline V gene lookup returns CDR1 MNHEY and CDR2 SMNVEV (reference sequence). CDR3 sequence (DNA): TGTGCCAGCAGCCCTACAAGAGTCAACTATGGCTACACCTTC. Protein sequence: CASSPTRVNYGYTF.

In its sample, this clonotype was seen a few times. The V and J genes are TRBV20-1 and TRBJ2-3, with a weak D call TRBD1 (8 bases). Germline assignment: CDR1 DFQATT and CDR2 SNEGSKA (reference sequence). The CDR3 length is 17 residues. The V and J ends lost 4 bases and 1 base respectively, with 21 bases between them. The CDR3 sequence is CSATDRGGLAGTDTQYF. Here the CDR3 DNA reads TGCAGTGCTACCGACAGGGGAGGGCTAGCGGGCACAGATACGCAGTATTTT.